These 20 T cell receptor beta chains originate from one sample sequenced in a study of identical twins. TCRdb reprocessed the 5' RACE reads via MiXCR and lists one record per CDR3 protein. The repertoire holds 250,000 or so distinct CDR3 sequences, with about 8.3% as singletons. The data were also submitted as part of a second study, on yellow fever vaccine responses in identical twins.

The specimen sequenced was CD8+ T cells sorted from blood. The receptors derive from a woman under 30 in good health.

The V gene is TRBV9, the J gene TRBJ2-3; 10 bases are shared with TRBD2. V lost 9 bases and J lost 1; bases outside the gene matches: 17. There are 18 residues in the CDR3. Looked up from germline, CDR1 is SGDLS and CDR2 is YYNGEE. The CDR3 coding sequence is TGTGCCACTAACTCCAGCGGGAGGGATCGGGTATGCACAGATACGCAGTATTTT. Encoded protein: CATNSSGRDRVCTDTQYF.

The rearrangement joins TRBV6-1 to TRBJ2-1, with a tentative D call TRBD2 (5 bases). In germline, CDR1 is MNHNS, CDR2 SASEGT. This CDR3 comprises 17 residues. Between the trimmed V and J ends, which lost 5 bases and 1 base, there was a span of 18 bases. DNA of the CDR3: TGTGCCAGCAGTCCCCCTTCTAGCAGTTGGTCCTACAATGAGCAGTTCTTC. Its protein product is CASSPPSSSWSYNEQFF.

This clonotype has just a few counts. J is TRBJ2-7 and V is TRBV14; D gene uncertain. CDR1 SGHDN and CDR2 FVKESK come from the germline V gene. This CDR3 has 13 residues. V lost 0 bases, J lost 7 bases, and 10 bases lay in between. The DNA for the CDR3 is TGTGCCAGCAGCCAAGACCTCATGGCTGAGCAGTACTTC. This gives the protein CASSQDLMAEQYF.

In DNA form, the CDR3 reads TGCGCCAGCAGCCAAGGACCGCAGGGGGCCCCTTACGAGCAGTACTTC. Its translation: CASSQGPQGAPYEQYF. The chain employs TRBV4-3 and TRBJ2-7; TRBD1 matches 8 bases. The CDR3 is made up of 16 amino acids. CDR1 and CDR2 from the germline V gene are LGHNA and YSLEER. With V trimmed by 1 base and J by 4 bases, 9 bases remained unmatched.

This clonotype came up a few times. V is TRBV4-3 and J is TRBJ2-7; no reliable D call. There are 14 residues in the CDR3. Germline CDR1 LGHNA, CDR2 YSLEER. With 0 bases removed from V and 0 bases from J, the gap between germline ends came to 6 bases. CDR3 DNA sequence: TGCGCCAGCAGCCAAGAACCGGGCTCCTACGAGCAGTACTTC. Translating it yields CASSQEPGSYEQYF.

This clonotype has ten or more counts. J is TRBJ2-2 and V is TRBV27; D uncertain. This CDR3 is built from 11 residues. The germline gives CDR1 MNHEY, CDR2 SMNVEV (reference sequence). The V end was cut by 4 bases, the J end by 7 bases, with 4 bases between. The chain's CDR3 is CASSYGGELFF. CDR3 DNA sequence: TGTGCCAGCAGTTATGGCGGGGAGCTGTTTTTT.

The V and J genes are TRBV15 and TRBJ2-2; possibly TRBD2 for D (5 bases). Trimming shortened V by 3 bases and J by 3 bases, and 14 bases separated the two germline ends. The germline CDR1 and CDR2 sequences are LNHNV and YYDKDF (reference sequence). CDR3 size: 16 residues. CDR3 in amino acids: CATSSPRTGDTGELFF. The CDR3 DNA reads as TGTGCCACCAGCAGCCCCAGGACTGGGGACACCGGGGAGCTGTTTTTT. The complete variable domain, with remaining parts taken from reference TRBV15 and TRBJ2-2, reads DAMVIQNPRYQVTQFGKPVTLSCSQTLNHNVMYWYQQKSSQAPKLLFHYYDKDFNNEADTPDNFQSRRPNTSFCFLDIRSPGLGDTAMYLCATSSPRTGDTGELFFGEGSRLTVL.

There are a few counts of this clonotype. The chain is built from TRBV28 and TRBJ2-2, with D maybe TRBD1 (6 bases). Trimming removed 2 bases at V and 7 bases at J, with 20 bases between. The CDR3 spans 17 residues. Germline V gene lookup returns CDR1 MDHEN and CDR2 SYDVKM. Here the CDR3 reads CASSLRRGVLFDGELFF. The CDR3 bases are TGTGCCAGCAGTTTACGCAGGGGAGTGTTATTCGACGGGGAGCTGTTTTTT. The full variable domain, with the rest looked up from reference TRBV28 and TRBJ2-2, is DVKVTQSSRYLVKRTGEKVFLECVQDMDHENMFWYRQDPGLGLRLIYFSYDVKMKEKGDIPEGYSVSREKKERFSLILESASTNQTSMYLCASSLRRGVLFDGELFFGEGSRLTVL.

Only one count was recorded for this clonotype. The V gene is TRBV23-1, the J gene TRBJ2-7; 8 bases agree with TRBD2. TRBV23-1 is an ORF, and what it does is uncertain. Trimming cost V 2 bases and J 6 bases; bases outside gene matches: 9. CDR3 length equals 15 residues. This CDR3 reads CASSQGFGTSCEQYF. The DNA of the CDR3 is TGCGCCAGCAGTCAAGGTTTTGGGACTAGTTGCGAGCAGTACTTC.

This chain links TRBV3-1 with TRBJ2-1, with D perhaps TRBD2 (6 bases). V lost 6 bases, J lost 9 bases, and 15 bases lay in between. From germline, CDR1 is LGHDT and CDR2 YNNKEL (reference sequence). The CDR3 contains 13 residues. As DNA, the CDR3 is TGTGCCAGCAGTCCGACGTCTAGCGTTGAGCAGTTCTTC. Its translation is CASSPTSSVEQFF.

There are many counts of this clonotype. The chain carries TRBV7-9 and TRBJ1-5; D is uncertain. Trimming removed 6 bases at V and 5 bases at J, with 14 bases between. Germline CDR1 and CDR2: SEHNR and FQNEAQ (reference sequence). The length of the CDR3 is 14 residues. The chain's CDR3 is CASSWTVPDQPQHF. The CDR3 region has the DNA TGTGCCAGCAGTTGGACGGTTCCAGATCAGCCCCAGCATTTT.

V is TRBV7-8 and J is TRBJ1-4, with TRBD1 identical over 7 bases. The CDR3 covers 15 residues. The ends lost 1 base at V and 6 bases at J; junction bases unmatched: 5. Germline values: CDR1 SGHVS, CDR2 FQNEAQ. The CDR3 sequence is CASSLGGRGDEKLFF. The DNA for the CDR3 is TGTGCCAGCAGCTTAGGGGGCAGGGGGGATGAAAAACTGTTTTTT.

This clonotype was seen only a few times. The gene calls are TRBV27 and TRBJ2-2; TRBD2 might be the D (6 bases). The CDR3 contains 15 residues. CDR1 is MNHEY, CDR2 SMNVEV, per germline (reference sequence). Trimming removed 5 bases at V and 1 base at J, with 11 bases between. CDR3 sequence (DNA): TGTGCCAGCAGTGCTACGGGACTGAACACCGGGGAGCTGTTTTTT. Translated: CASSATGLNTGELFF.

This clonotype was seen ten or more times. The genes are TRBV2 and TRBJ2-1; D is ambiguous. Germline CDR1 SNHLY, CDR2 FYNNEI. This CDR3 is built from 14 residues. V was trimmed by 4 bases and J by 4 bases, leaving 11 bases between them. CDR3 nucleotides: TGTGCCAGCAGTGGATTAGCAGAGTACAATGAGCAGTTCTTC. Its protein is CASSGLAEYNEQFF.

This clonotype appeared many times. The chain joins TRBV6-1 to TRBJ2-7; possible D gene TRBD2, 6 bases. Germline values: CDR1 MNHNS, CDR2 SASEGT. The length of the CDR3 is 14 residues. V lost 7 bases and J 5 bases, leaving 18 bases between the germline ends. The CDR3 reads CASNPRPGANEQYF. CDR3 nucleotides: TGTGCCAGCAACCCTCGGCCGGGAGCTAACGAGCAGTACTTC.

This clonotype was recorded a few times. For the CDR3, the DNA is TGCGCCAGCAGCCAAGGATGGGCGGAGTACGAGCAGTACTTC. Translating it yields CASSQGWAEYEQYF. The V and J genes are TRBV4-3 and TRBJ2-7; D is unresolved. The CDR3 has 14 amino acids. Trimming took 1 base from V and 4 from J, leaving 11 bases between them. Germline V gives CDR1 LGHNA, CDR2 YSLEER.

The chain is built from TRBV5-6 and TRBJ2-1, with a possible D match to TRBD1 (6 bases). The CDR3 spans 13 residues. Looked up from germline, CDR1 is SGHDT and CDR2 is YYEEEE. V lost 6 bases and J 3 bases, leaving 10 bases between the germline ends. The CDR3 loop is CASKGENYNEQFF. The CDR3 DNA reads TGTGCCAGCAAGGGGGAGAACTACAATGAGCAGTTCTTC. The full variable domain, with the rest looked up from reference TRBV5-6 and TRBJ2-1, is DAGVTQSPTHLIKTRGQQVTLRCSPKSGHDTVSWYQQALGQGPQFIFQYYEEEERQRGNFPDRFSGHQFPNYSSELNVNALLLGDSALYLCASKGENYNEQFFGPGTRLTVL.

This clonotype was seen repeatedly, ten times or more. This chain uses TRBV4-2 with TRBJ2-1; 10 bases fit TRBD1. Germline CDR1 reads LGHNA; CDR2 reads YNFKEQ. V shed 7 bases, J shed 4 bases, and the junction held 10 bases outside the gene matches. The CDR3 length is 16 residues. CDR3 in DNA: TGTGCCAGCAACGGGGAAGGGACAGGGGTATACAATGAGCAGTTCTTC. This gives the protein CASNGEGTGVYNEQFF.

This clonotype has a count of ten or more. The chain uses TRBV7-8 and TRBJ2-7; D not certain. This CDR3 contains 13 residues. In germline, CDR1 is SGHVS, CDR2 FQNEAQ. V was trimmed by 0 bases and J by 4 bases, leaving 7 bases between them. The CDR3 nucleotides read TGTGCCAGCAGCTTAGCCCTATCATACGAGCAGTACTTC. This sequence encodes CASSLALSYEQYF.

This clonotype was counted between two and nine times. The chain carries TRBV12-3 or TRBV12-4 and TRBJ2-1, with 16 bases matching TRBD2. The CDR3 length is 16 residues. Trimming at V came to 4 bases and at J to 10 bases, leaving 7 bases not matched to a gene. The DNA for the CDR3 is TGTGCCAGCAGTTCCCCCGGGACTAGCGGGAGGGACGAGCAGTTCTTC. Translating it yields CASSSPGTSGRDEQFF.